This T cell receptor (beta chain) was sequenced in a study of OX40 agonist ivuxolimab in advanced cancers. Overall study context: Ivuxolimab was administered intravenously to patients at 0.01 to 10 mg/kg every 2 weeks. Patients receiving dose escalation had hepatocellular carcinoma, melanoma, renal cell or head and neck cancer.

General observations from the study: CD8+ T cells showed, on average, more clonal expansion than CD4+ cells. With doses of 0.1-3.0 mg/kg, partial responders showed among the lowest clonal expansion.

This clone is a singleton in its sample. Its antigen is still unknown. One base away lies a much larger clone, so this may be a sequencing read error. TCRdb's table, derived via immunoSEQ multiplex PCR, lists solely in-frame clones and lacks some. The table includes 45,000 or so clones, 89% detected once. Sequences were derived from CD4+ or CD8+ T cells sorted from blood, sampled in a trial of the OX40 agonist ivuxolimab. This TCR came from an adult with an advanced solid tumor such as melanoma, head and neck, liver or kidney cancer.

Here the CDR3 reads CASSLTPGGPLHF. For the CDR3, the DNA is TGTGCCAGCAGCTTGACACCGGGGGGACCCCTCCACTTT. V usage is TRBV7-9 and J usage is TRBJ1-6, with D possibly being TRBD1 (5 bases). This CDR3 is 13 amino acids long. The V gene's germline CDR1 is SEHNR and CDR2 FQNEAQ (reference sequence). Trimming removed 3 bases from V and 12 bases from J, with 12 bases in between.